A selection of T cell receptor beta chains follows, all from one sample in a study of T cells after yellow fever vaccination. TCRdb processed the 5' RACE reads anew with MiXCR; each CDR3 protein has one entry. This sample has some 350,000 distinct CDR3 sequences, with approximately 3.9% found just once. The input for sequencing was PBMCs, taken 5 days after the yellow fever booster vaccination. The receptors here all came from a man aged 18 to 30 who received the YFV17D yellow fever vaccine. The CDR3 runs from the conserved cysteine through the conserved F or W. The D gene is left open where the match is weak. Where a row states a size, it is once, few, many or the class of an expanded clone; other rows omit it.

-	TRBJ2-5	TRBV5-5	-	CASSRVGAPQETQYF	TGTGCCAGCAGCCGCGTGGGTGCACCCCAAGAGACCCAGTACTTC
many	TRBJ2-2	TRBV7-2	-	CASSSFQGTGELFF	TGTGCCAGCAGCTCCTTTCAGGGCACCGGGGAGCTGTTTTTT
-	TRBJ2-1	TRBV2	TRBD2	CASSGVGRGAISYNEQFF	TGTGCCAGCAGTGGCGTCGGGCGGGGGGCCATCTCCTACAATGAGCAGTTCTTC
many	TRBJ2-5	TRBV4-3	-	CASSQELSIGIGETQYF	TGCGCCAGCAGCCAAGAGCTATCGATTGGGATAGGAGAGACCCAGTACTTC
few	TRBJ1-4	TRBV18	-	CASSPQPENEKLFF	TGTGCCAGCTCACCGCAGCCAGAAAATGAAAAACTGTTTTTT
many	TRBJ2-2	TRBV11-2	TRBD1	CASSYRGLGTGELFF	TGTGCCAGCAGCTACAGGGGGTTAGGCACCGGGGAGCTGTTTTTT
few	TRBJ1-1	TRBV15	-	CATSRADFMNTEAFF	TGTGCCACCAGCAGAGCTGACTTCATGAACACTGAAGCTTTCTTT
few	TRBJ2-7	TRBV7-2	-	CASSTDSTSRFFEQYF	TGTGCCAGCAGCACCGACAGCACTTCGAGGTTTTTCGAGCAGTACTTC
many	TRBJ1-1	TRBV5-1	-	CASSIAGANTEAFF	TGCGCCAGCAGCATCGCGGGAGCGAACACTGAAGCTTTCTTT
-	TRBJ2-1	TRBV7-3	TRBD2	CASSSLGTSGASYNEQFF	TGTGCCAGCAGCTCCCTAGGGACTAGCGGGGCTTCCTACAATGAGCAGTTCTTC
many	TRBJ2-5	TRBV9	TRBD2	CASSVAPSGGETQYF	TGTGCCAGCAGCGTAGCCCCTAGCGGGGGGGAGACCCAGTACTTC
-	TRBJ2-6	TRBV7-9	-	CASSTPTSGANVLTF	TGTGCCAGCAGCACCCCGACCTCCGGGGCCAACGTCCTGACTTTC
-	TRBJ1-1	TRBV20-1	-	CSASFPLRTDTEAFF	TGCAGTGCTAGCTTTCCTTTACGGACAGACACTGAAGCTTTCTTT
many	TRBJ2-2	TRBV5-1	-	CASSLAETNTGELFF	TGCGCCAGCAGCTTGGCCGAGACAAACACCGGGGAGCTGTTTTTT
few	TRBJ1-3	TRBV12-3/TRBV12-4	-	CASGVTGSGNTIYF	TGTGCCAGCGGCGTGACAGGATCTGGAAACACCATATATTTT
few	TRBJ2-7	TRBV7-8	TRBD1	CASSGRDRVTYEQYF	TGTGCCAGCAGCGGCCGGGACAGGGTCACATACGAGCAGTACTTC
few	TRBJ2-4	TRBV12-3/TRBV12-4	-	CASSRGEVKNIQYF	TGTGCCAGCAGTCGCGGGGAGGTCAAAAACATTCAGTACTTC
few	TRBJ1-1	TRBV7-2	-	CASSLRWGGNTEAFF	TGTGCCAGCAGCTTAAGGTGGGGGGGGAACACTGAAGCTTTCTTT
few	TRBJ1-1	TRBV20-1	-	CSAGGGGLNTEAFF	TGCAGTGCTGGTGGGGGGGGACTGAACACTGAAGCTTTCTTT
-	TRBJ2-1	TRBV19	-	CASNRVFGNEQFF	TGTGCCAGCAACAGGGTTTTCGGCAATGAGCAGTTCTTC
many	TRBJ2-4	TRBV10-2	-	CASSEASKNIQYF	TGCGCCAGCAGTGAGGCCTCCAAAAACATTCAGTACTTC
many	TRBJ2-3	TRBV30	-	CAWSYSSDTQYF	TGTGCCTGGAGTTACTCCTCGGATACGCAGTATTTT
-	TRBJ2-1	TRBV12-3/TRBV12-4	-	CASSFDLSEQFF	TGTGCCAGCAGTTTTGACCTTAGTGAGCAGTTCTTC
many	TRBJ1-5	TRBV6-6	-	CASSYSSRTDSNQPQHF	TGTGCCAGCAGTTACTCATCTAGGACGGATAGCAATCAGCCCCAGCATTTT
-	TRBJ1-6	TRBV27	-	CASSIRRGSNNSPLHF	TGTGCCAGCAGTATACGACGGGGCAGTAATAATTCACCCCTCCACTTT
-	TRBJ1-2	TRBV12-3/TRBV12-4	-	CASRTGLINYGYTF	TGTGCCAGCAGGACGGGACTGATTAACTATGGCTACACCTTC
many	TRBJ2-3	TRBV11-2	-	CASSPGRAMSTDTQYF	TGTGCCAGCAGCCCAGGGCGGGCTATGAGCACAGATACGCAGTATTTT
-	TRBJ1-5	TRBV6-5	TRBD1	CASSRTGGTGQPQHF	TGTGCCAGCAGTCGGACAGGGGGAACAGGTCAGCCCCAGCATTTT
-	TRBJ1-4	TRBV4-2	-	CASSPRGGNEKLFF	TGTGCCAGCAGCCCCCGGGGAGGAAATGAAAAACTGTTTTTT
few	TRBJ2-5	TRBV6-2/TRBV6-3	-	CASTNGETQYF	TGTGCCAGCACCAACGGGGAGACCCAGTACTTC
few	TRBJ1-1	TRBV19	-	CASSPTGGAGNTEAFF	TGTGCCAGTAGTCCCACCGGGGGGGCCGGGAACACTGAAGCTTTCTTT
-	TRBJ2-2	TRBV2	-	CASGGRTNTGELFF	TGTGCCAGCGGGGGCCGGACGAACACCGGGGAGCTGTTTTTT
-	TRBJ2-2	TRBV12-3/TRBV12-4	-	CASSFQLYTGELFF	TGTGCCAGCAGTTTCCAACTCTACACCGGGGAGCTGTTTTTT
many	TRBJ2-7	TRBV30	TRBD1	CACSFGQGVHEQYF	TGTGCCTGTTCCTTCGGACAGGGCGTTCACGAGCAGTACTTC
many	TRBJ2-1	TRBV20-1	-	CSVWGNEQFF	TGCAGTGTTTGGGGTAATGAGCAGTTCTTC
many	TRBJ1-5	TRBV28	-	CASSFGRVEPQHF	TGTGCCAGCAGTTTTGGCAGGGTGGAGCCCCAGCATTTT
few	TRBJ1-3	TRBV20-1	-	CSASMFEGLGNTIYF	TGCAGTGCTAGTATGTTCGAGGGTCTGGGAAACACCATATATTTT
many	TRBJ2-1	TRBV7-8	-	CASSRDEQFF	TGTGCCAGCAGTCGCGATGAGCAGTTCTTC
few	TRBJ2-4	TRBV4-1	-	CASSQGQIAKNIQYF	TGCGCCAGCAGCCAAGGACAGATAGCCAAAAACATTCAGTACTTC
-	TRBJ1-3	TRBV4-2	TRBD1	CASSQEPTGWGNTIYF	TGTGCCAGCAGCCAAGAACCGACAGGGTGGGGAAACACCATATATTTT
few	TRBJ1-1	TRBV4-1	-	CASSQVRRGNTEAFF	TGCGCCAGCAGCCAAGTACGAAGGGGGAACACTGAAGCTTTCTTT